The 22 T cell receptor beta chains presented below share a single source sample, sequenced in a study of T cell repertoires in cytomegalovirus infection. TCRdb independently ran MiXCR on the reads; one entry per CDR3 protein. The sample has around 320,000 distinct CDR3 sequences, roughly 9.5% seen once; the top ten hold over 3.5%. Sequencing was done on a sample of PBMCs. The receptors shown here come from a human donor in good health (CMV status not recorded). Some clones in this sample may be carry-over from other donors' samples.

This clonotype was detected many times. The rearrangement uses TRBV7-8 and TRBJ1-5; D uncertain. The CDR3 sequence is 14 residues long. Trimming cost V 8 bases and J 7 bases, with 18 bases left between them. The germline V gene encodes CDR1 SGHVS and CDR2 FQNEAQ. CDR3 sequence: CASGGPGSNQPQHF. The CDR3 nucleotides read TGTGCCAGCGGCGGTCCGGGGTCAAACCAGCCCCAGCATTTT.

The genes are TRBV28 and TRBJ2-2; 9 bases fit TRBD2. The CDR3 is 17 residues long. CDR1 MDHEN and CDR2 SYDVKM come from the germline V gene. Germline trimming cut 5 bases from V and 5 bases from J; bases unmatched to any gene: 12. CDR3 bases: TGTGCCAGCAGTCCCGGAGGGGTAGCGGGAGTTACCGGGGAGCTGTTTTTT. Its protein product is CASSPGGVAGVTGELFF.

This clonotype has at least ten counts. J is TRBJ2-7 and V is TRBV28; 9 nucleotides agree with TRBD2. The CDR3 has 14 residues. Germline assignment: CDR1 MDHEN and CDR2 SYDVKM. Germline trimming cut 6 bases from V and 3 bases from J; bases unmatched to any gene: 6. This chain's CDR3 is CASRLSGGLYEQYF. The DNA for the CDR3 is TGTGCCAGCAGGCTTAGCGGGGGCCTCTACGAGCAGTACTTC. Supplemented by reference TRBV28 and TRBJ2-7, the full variable domain reads DVKVTQSSRYLVKRTGEKVFLECVQDMDHENMFWYRQDPGLGLRLIYFSYDVKMKEKGDIPEGYSVSREKKERFSLILESASTNQTSMYLCASRLSGGLYEQYFGPGTRLTVT.

This clonotype was detected a few times. The chain couples TRBV6-5 to TRBJ1-5, with D uncertain. From germline, CDR1 is MNHEY and CDR2 SVGAGI. The CDR3 runs 14 residues. The V end lost 5 bases, the J end lost 6 bases, and 14 bases lay between the germline ends. DNA of the CDR3: TGTGCCAGCAGTCCGTATGGGAGGAGTCAGCCCCAGCATTTT. It codes for CASSPYGRSQPQHF.

This clonotype was recorded a few times. The chain couples TRBV12-3 or TRBV12-4 to TRBJ1-1; D is ambiguous. The CDR3 is 15 residues long. The ends were cut back, 3 bases at V and 5 bases at J, with 16 bases in the middle. CDR3 coding DNA: TGTGCCAGCAGTTTCAAGTGGACGGCCCGTACTGAAGCTTTCTTT. This codes for CASSFKWTARTEAFF.

This sequence joins TRBV6-1 and TRBJ2-7, with 8 bases lining up with TRBD1. The germline V gene encodes CDR1 MNHNS and CDR2 SASEGT. V dropped 4 bases and J dropped 4; count of bases not matched to a gene: 21. The CDR3 is 19 amino acids. The CDR3 protein is CASSVPSGTGMAALYEQYF. CDR3 in DNA: TGTGCCAGCAGTGTTCCCTCCGGGACAGGTATGGCGGCCTTATACGAGCAGTACTTC.

This clonotype has ten or more counts. This chain connects TRBV7-2 to TRBJ1-2; 8 bases are a match to TRBD1. Trimming at V came to 5 bases and at J to 8 bases, leaving 13 bases not matched to a gene. The CDR3 length is 15 residues. The V gene's germline CDR1 is SGHTA and CDR2 FQGNSA. The CDR3 sequence: CASSRTTDRVLGYTF. The CDR3 nucleotides are TGTGCCAGCAGCCGCACAACGGACAGGGTACTAGGCTACACCTTC.

V is TRBV28 and J is TRBJ1-5; TRBD1 agrees at 7 bases. Germline loops: CDR1 MDHEN, CDR2 SYDVKM. Trimming at V came to 6 bases and at J to 2 bases, leaving 7 bases not matched to a gene. CDR3 size: 15 residues. In DNA, the CDR3 is TGTGCCAGCAGCCGAGGGACAGCCGGCAATCAGCCCCAGCATTTT. It specifies CASSRGTAGNQPQHF. The full variable domain, with the rest looked up from reference TRBV28 and TRBJ1-5, is DVKVTQSSRYLVKRTGEKVFLECVQDMDHENMFWYRQDPGLGLRLIYFSYDVKMKEKGDIPEGYSVSREKKERFSLILESASTNQTSMYLCASSRGTAGNQPQHFGDGTRLSIL.

This clonotype was recorded at least ten times. The CDR3 spells CASSQDHGRGDEKLFF. CDR3 DNA sequence: TGCGCCAGCAGCCAAGATCATGGCAGGGGGGATGAAAAACTGTTTTTT. The V and J genes are TRBV4-3 and TRBJ1-4; TRBD1 matches 7 bases. The junction had 7 bases not matched to a gene; V was cut back by 0 bases and J by 6 bases. Germline V gene data show CDR1 as LGHNA and CDR2 as YSLEER. This CDR3 is 16 amino acids long.

This clonotype was counted ten times or more. This chain joins TRBV7-2 and TRBJ1-4; D ambiguous. The CDR3 runs to 15 residues. The V end was cut by 1 base, the J end by 5 bases, with 11 bases between. Germline CDR1 is SGHTA and CDR2 is FQGNSA. The CDR3 nucleotides are TGTGCCAGCAGCTTAGGCGACACAGCGAATGAAAAACTGTTTTTT. Its translation: CASSLGDTANEKLFF.

This rearrangement joins TRBV2 to TRBJ2-2; D gene ambiguous. V lost 3 bases and J lost 6, with 11 bases in between. In germline, CDR1 is SNHLY, CDR2 FYNNEI. The CDR3 loop spans 14 amino acids. CDR3 DNA sequence: TGTGCCAGCAGTGATCTTATGGAGTCCGGGGAGCTGTTTTTT. Protein sequence: CASSDLMESGELFF.

This clonotype has a count of ten or more. The chain employs TRBV7-2 and TRBJ1-5, with 9 bases identical to TRBD1. In germline, CDR1 is SGHTA, CDR2 FQGNSA. This CDR3 spans 13 amino acids. With V trimmed by 7 bases and J by 6 bases, 4 bases remained unmatched. Written as DNA, the CDR3 is TGTGCCAGCACGGGACAGGGAGGTCAGCCCCAGCATTTT. Translated: CASTGQGGQPQHF.

This clonotype was seen repeatedly, ten times or more. This rearrangement joins TRBV7-2 to TRBJ2-5; TRBD2 matches at 10 bases. Germline V gene data show CDR1 as SGHTA and CDR2 as FQGNSA. The CDR3 totals 15 residues. V was clipped by 4 bases and J by 4 bases; unmatched bases: 6. Written as DNA, the CDR3 is TGTGCCAGCAGCTCAGCGGGGGGGCCACGAGAGACCCAGTACTTC. Its translation: CASSSAGGPRETQYF.

This clonotype occurred many times. This chain links TRBV7-2 with TRBJ1-6; maybe TRBD1 (5 bases). The germline gives CDR1 SGHTA, CDR2 FQGNSA. V shed 2 bases and J shed 11 bases, with 10 bases lying between them. The CDR3 is made up of 13 amino acids. CDR3 in DNA: TGTGCCAGCAGCTTAATGGAGGGGACACCCCTCCACTTT. Amino acid sequence: CASSLMEGTPLHF.

This rearrangement joins TRBV6-2 or TRBV6-3 to TRBJ2-7; TRBD1 might be the D (6 bases). Trimming removed 7 bases at V and 1 base at J, with 14 bases between. This CDR3 region has 14 residues. The germline V gene has CDR1 MNHEY and CDR2 SVGEGT. This CDR3 reads CASTDRDTSYEQYF. The DNA for the CDR3 is TGTGCCAGCACCGACCGGGACACATCCTACGAGCAGTACTTC.

This clonotype was recorded many times. The chain has TRBV7-8 and TRBJ1-6; D perhaps matches TRBD1 (6 bases). In germline, CDR1 is SGHVS, CDR2 FQNEAQ. The CDR3 covers 16 residues. Between the trimmed V and J ends, which lost 5 bases and 6 bases, there was a span of 17 bases. The CDR3 here is CASSPTGQQSNSPLHF. CDR3 DNA sequence: TGTGCCAGCAGCCCGACCGGACAGCAAAGTAATTCACCCCTCCACTTT.

This clonotype was counted at least ten times. The junction and the germline gene differ at one end; a read error may be behind it. V gene TRBV7-2 combines with J gene TRBJ2-7; 16 bases agree with TRBD2. This CDR3 is 18 amino acids long. Germline V CDR1 and CDR2: SGHTA, FQGNSA. The CDR3 DNA reads TGTGCCAGCAGTTTAGTGGGACTAGCGGGGGGGACCTCCTACGAGCAGTACTTC. Translated: CASSLVGLAGGTSYEQYF.

The V gene is TRBV11-2, the J gene TRBJ2-7; D might be TRBD1 or TRBD2, each matching 5 bases. The CDR3 spans 15 residues. The V end was cut by 1 base, the J end by 0 bases, with 10 bases between. Looked up from germline, CDR1 is SGHAT and CDR2 is FQNNGV. This chain's CDR3 is CASSLGGAGSYEQYF. The CDR3, as DNA: TGTGCCAGCAGCTTAGGAGGGGCCGGCTCCTACGAGCAGTACTTC.

This CDR3 reads CASSFVWNTEAFF. The CDR3 DNA reads as TGTGCCAGCAGTTTCGTGTGGAACACTGAAGCTTTCTTT. This chain uses TRBV6-6 with TRBJ1-1; D remains unclear. Germline V gene data show CDR1 as MNHNY and CDR2 as SVGAGI (reference sequence). The ends were cut back, 4 bases at V and 1 base at J, with 7 bases in the middle. This CDR3 has 13 amino acids.

The sample holds a few counts of this clonotype. This chain uses TRBV30 with TRBJ2-7, with a tentative D call TRBD1 (5 bases). Germline V gene sequence: CDR1 GTSNPN, CDR2 SVGIG (reference sequence). There are 14 residues in the CDR3. V was cut by 3 bases and J by 3 bases, with 15 bases left in between. CDR3 region: CAWSQGTVNYEQYF. The CDR3 coding sequence is TGTGCCTGGAGCCAGGGTACGGTTAACTACGAGCAGTACTTC.

This clonotype was picked up many times. The chain couples TRBV7-8 to TRBJ2-6, with D possibly TRBD2 on 5 matching bases. This CDR3 comprises 15 residues. The V gene lost 5 bases and the J gene lost 3 bases, with 11 bases spanning the gap. From germline, CDR1 is SGHVS and CDR2 FQNEAQ. CDR3 in DNA: TGTGCCAGCAGCCCGACCGCGGGTGGGGCCAACGTCCTGACTTTC. Translation: CASSPTAGGANVLTF.

This clonotype was counted many times. This chain connects TRBV6-1 to TRBJ1-5; D may be TRBD1 (5 bases). V was shortened by 3 bases and J by 7 bases, with 10 bases between the two germline ends. This CDR3 is 13 amino acids long. In germline, CDR1 is MNHNS, CDR2 SASEGT. For the CDR3, the DNA is TGTGCCAGCAGTGACAGGGTACAGCAGCCCCAGCATTTT. This gives the protein CASSDRVQQPQHF.